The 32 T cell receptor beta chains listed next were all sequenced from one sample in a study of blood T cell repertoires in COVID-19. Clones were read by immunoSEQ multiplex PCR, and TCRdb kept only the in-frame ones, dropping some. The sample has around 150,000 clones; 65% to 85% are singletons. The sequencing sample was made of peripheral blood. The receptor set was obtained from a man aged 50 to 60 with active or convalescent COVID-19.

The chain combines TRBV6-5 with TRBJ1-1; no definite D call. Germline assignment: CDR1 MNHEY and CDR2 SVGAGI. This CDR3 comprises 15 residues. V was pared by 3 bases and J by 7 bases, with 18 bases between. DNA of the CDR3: TGTGCCAGCAGTTATTCACCGCGTCCCCGGGTTGAAGCTTTCTTT. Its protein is CASSYSPRPRVEAFF.

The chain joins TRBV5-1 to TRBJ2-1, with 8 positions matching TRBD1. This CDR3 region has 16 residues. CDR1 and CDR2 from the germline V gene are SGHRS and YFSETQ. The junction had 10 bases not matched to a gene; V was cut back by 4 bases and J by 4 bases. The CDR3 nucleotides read TGCGCCAGCAGCCCCAGGACAGGGCAAAAGTACAATGAGCAGTTCTTC. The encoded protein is CASSPRTGQKYNEQFF.

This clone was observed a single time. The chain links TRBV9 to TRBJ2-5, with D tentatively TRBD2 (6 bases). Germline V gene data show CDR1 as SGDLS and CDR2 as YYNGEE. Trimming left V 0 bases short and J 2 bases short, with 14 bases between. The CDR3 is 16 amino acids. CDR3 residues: CASSVAPGSDQETQYF. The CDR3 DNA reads TGTGCCAGCAGCGTAGCTCCCGGGAGTGATCAAGAGACCCAGTACTTC.

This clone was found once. CDR3 in DNA: TGTGCCAGCAGTTACGGCGGAACGGAAGCTTTCTTT. Its protein product is CASSYGGTEAFF. The J gene is TRBJ1-1, the V gene TRBV6-5; no definite D call. The length of the CDR3 is 12 residues. Trimming removed 2 bases from V and 8 bases from J, with 9 bases in between. The germline CDR1 and CDR2 sequences are MNHEY and SVGAGI.

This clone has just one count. CDR3 coding DNA: TGTGCCACCAGCAGGAACTCGGGGACAGGCAACTCCTACGAGCAGTACTTC. Amino acids: CATSRNSGTGNSYEQYF. The V and J genes are TRBV15 and TRBJ2-7; 8 bases fit TRBD1. The V gene end was trimmed by 3 bases and the J gene end by 0 bases; junction bases not matched to a gene: 10. This CDR3 has 17 amino acids. Per germline, CDR1 LNHNV and CDR2 YYDKDF (reference sequence).

CDR3 DNA: TGTGCCAGCAGCCGAGGACCCCGGGACAGGGGGGGCTATGGCTACACCTTC. Its translation is CASSRGPRDRGGYGYTF. This rearrangement joins TRBV7-3 to TRBJ1-2, with 11 bases identical to TRBD1. J was trimmed by 4 bases and V by 5 bases; bases with no gene match: 12. The CDR3 runs 17 residues. Germline loops: CDR1 SGHTA, CDR2 FQGTGA.

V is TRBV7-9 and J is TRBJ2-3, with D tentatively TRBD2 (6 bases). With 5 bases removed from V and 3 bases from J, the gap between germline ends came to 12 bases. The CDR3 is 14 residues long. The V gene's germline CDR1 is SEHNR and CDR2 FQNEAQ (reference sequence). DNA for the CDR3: TGTGCCAGCAGCCCTACAGCGGGTACAGATACGCAGTATTTT. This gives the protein CASSPTAGTDTQYF. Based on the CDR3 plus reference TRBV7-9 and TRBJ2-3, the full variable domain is DTGVSQNPRHKITKRGQNVTFRCDPISEHNRLYWYRQTLGQGPEFLTYFQNEAQLEKSRLLSDRFSAERPKGSFSTLEIQRTEQGDSAMYLCASSPTAGTDTQYFGPGTRLTVL.

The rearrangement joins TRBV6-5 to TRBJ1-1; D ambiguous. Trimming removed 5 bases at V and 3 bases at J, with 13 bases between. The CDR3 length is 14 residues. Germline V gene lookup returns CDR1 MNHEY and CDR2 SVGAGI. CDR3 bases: TGTGCCAGCAGTCTCAGGCGGGTAGACACTGAAGCTTTCTTT. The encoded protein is CASSLRRVDTEAFF.

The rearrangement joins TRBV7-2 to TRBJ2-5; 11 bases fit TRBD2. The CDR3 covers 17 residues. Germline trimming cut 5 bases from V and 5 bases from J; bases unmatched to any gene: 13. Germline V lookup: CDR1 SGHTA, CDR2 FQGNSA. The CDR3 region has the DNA TGTGCCAGCAGCCCCAGGATAGCGGGAGGGCCCTCGGAGACCCAGTACTTC. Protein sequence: CASSPRIAGGPSETQYF.

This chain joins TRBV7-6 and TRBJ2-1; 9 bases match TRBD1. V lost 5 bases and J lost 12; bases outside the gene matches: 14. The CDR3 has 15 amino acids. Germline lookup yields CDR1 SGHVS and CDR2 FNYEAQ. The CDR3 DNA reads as TGTGCCAGCAGCCTGGGAAACCCGACAGGGGGTGGGCAGTTCTTC. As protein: CASSLGNPTGGGQFF.

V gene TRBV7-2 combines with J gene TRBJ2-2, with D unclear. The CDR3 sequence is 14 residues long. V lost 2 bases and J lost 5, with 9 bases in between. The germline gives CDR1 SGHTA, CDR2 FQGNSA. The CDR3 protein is CASSLYSLTGELFF. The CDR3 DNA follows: TGTGCCAGCAGCTTATATTCCCTGACCGGGGAGCTGTTTTTT.

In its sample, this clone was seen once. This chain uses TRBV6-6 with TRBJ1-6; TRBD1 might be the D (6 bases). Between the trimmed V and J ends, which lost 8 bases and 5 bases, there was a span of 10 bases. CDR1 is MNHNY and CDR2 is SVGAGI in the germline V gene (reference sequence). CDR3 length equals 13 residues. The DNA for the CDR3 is TGTGCCAGCTCGGGACAAAATAATTCACCCCTCCACTTT. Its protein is CASSGQNNSPLHF.

This CDR3 reads CASSQVSSGSLGGYNEQFF. The CDR3 region has the DNA TGCGCCAGCAGCCAAGTGTCTAGCGGGAGCCTCGGGGGCTACAATGAGCAGTTCTTC. The chain uses TRBV4-1 and TRBJ2-1, with 10 nucleotides matching TRBD2. Trimming at V came to 1 base and at J to 3 bases, leaving 12 bases not matched to a gene. CDR3 length equals 19 residues. From germline, CDR1 is MGHRA and CDR2 YSYEKL.

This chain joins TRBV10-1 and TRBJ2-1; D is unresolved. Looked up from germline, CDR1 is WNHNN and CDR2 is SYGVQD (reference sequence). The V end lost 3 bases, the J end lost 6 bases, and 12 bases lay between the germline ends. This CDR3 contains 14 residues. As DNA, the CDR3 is TGCGCCAGCAGTGATGGCGGCTACACCAATGAGCAGTTCTTC. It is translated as CASSDGGYTNEQFF.

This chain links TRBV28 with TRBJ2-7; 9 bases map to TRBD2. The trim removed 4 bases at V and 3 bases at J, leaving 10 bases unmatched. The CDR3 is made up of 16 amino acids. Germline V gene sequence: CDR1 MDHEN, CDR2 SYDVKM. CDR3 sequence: CASSSLPSGRYYEQYF. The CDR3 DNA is TGTGCCAGCAGTTCCCTACCCAGCGGGAGGTACTACGAGCAGTACTTC.

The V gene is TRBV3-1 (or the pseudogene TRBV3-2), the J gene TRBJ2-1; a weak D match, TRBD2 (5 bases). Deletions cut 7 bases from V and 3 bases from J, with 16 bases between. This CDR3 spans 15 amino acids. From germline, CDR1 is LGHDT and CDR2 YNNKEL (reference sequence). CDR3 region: CASTELEAGYNEQFF. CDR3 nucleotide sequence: TGTGCCAGCACCGAGCTGGAGGCGGGCTACAATGAGCAGTTCTTC.

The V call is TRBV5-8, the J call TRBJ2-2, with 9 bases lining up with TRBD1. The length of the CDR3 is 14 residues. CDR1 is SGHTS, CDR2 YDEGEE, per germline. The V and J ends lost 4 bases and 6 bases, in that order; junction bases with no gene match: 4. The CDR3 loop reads CASSARQGAGELFF. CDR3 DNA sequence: TGTGCCAGCAGCGCCCGACAGGGGGCCGGGGAGCTGTTTTTT.

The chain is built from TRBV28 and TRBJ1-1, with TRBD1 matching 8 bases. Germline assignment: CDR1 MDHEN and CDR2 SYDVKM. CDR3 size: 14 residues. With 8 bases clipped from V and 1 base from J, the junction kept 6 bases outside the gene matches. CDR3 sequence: CASEMGQANTEAFF. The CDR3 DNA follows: TGTGCCAGCGAAATGGGACAGGCGAACACTGAAGCTTTCTTT.

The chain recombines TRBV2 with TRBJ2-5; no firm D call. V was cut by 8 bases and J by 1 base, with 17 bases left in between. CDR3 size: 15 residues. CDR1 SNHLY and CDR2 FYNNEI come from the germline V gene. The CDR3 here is CASGQEMTVQETQYF. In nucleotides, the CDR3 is TGTGCCAGCGGGCAGGAAATGACGGTCCAAGAGACCCAGTACTTC.

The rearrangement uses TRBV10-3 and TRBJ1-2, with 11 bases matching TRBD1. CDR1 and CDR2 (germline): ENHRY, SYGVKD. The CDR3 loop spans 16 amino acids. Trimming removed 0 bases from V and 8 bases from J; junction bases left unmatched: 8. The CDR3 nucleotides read TGTGCCATCAGTGAGTCACCGGACAGGGGGCCGAGAGGCTACACCTTC. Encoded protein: CAISESPDRGPRGYTF.

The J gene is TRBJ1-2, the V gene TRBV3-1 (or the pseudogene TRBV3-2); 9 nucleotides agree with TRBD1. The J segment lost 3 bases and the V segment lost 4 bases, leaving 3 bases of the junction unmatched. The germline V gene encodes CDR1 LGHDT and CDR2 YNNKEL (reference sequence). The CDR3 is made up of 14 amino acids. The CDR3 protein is CASSPQGAHYGYTF. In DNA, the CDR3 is TGTGCCAGCAGCCCACAGGGGGCCCACTATGGCTACACCTTC.

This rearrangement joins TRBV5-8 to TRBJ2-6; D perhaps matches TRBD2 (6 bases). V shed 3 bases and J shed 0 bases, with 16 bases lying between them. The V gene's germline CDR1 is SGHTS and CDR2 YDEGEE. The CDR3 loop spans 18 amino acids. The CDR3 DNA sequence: TGTGCCAGCAGCTCGGGACTTCGGACCAACTCTGGGGCCAACGTCCTGACTTTC. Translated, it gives CASSSGLRTNSGANVLTF.

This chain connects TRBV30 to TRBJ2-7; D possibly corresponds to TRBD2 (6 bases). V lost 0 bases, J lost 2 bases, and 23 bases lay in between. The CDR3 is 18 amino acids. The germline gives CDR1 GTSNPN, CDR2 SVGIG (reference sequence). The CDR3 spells CAWSVLDWRGKGPYEQYF. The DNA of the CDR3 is TGTGCCTGGAGTGTACTAGATTGGCGGGGAAAGGGCCCCTACGAGCAGTACTTC.

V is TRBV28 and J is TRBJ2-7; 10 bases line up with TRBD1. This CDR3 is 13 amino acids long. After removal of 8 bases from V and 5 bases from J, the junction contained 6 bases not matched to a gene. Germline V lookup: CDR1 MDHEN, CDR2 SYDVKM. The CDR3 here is CASATGGRNEQYF. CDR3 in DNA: TGTGCCAGCGCGACAGGGGGCAGGAACGAGCAGTACTTC. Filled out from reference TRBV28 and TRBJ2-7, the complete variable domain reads DVKVTQSSRYLVKRTGEKVFLECVQDMDHENMFWYRQDPGLGLRLIYFSYDVKMKEKGDIPEGYSVSREKKERFSLILESASTNQTSMYLCASATGGRNEQYFGPGTRLTVT.

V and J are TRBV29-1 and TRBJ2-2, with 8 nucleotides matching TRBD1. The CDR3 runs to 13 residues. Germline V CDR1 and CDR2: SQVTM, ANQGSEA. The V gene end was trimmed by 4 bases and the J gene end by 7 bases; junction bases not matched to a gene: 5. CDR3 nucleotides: TGCAGCGTTGTGGCAGGGGGCGGCGGGGAGCTGTTTTTT. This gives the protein CSVVAGGGGELFF.

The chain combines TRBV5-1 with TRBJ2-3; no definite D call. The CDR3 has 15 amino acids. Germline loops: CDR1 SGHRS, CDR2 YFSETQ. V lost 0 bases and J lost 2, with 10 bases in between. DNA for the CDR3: TGCGCCAGCAGCTTGGAAGTCTACTTCACAGATACGCAGTATTTT. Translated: CASSLEVYFTDTQYF.

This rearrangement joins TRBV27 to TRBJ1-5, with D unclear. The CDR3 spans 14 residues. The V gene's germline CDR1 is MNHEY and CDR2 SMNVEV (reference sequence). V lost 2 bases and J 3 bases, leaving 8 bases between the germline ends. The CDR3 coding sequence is TGTGCCAGCAGTTTAGCAGATTCCAATCAGCCCCAGCATTTT. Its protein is CASSLADSNQPQHF.

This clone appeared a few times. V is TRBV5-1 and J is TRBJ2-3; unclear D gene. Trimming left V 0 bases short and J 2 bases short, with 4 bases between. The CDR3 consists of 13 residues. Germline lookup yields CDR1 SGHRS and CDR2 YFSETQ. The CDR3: CASSLGPTDTQYF. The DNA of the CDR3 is TGCGCCAGCAGCTTGGGGCCCACAGATACGCAGTATTTT.

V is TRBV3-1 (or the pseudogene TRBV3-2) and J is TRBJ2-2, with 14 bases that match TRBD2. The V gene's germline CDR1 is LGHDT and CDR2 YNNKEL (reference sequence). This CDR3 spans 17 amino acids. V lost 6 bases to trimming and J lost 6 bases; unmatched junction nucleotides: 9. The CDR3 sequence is CASRPTSGRVGAGELFF. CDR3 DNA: TGTGCCAGCAGGCCGACTAGCGGGAGGGTTGGCGCCGGGGAGCTGTTTTTT.

The CDR3 protein is CASLGVLPTQETQYF. The CDR3 region has the DNA TGTGCCAGCCTCGGAGTACTTCCTACTCAAGAGACCCAGTACTTC. This chain links TRBV28 with TRBJ2-5; D gene ambiguous. The CDR3 has 15 residues. The germline V gene encodes CDR1 MDHEN and CDR2 SYDVKM. With 8 bases removed from V and 2 bases from J, the gap between germline ends came to 18 bases.

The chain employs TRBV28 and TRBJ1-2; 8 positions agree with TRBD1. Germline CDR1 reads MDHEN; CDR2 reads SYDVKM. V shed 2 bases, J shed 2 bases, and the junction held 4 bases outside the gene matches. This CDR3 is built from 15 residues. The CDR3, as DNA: TGTGCCAGCAGTTTAGGACAGGGCCACAACTATGGCTACACCTTC. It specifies CASSLGQGHNYGYTF.

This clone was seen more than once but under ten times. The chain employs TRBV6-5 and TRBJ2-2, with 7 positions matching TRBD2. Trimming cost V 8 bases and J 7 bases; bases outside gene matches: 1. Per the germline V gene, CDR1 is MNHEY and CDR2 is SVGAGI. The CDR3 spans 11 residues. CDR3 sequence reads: CASPGGGELFF. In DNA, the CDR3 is TGTGCCAGCCCGGGGGGCGGGGAGCTGTTTTTT.